Listed here are 24 T cell receptor beta chains from one sample, sequenced in a study of regulatory dendritic cells for organ transplantation. Some clones are missing from TCRdb's copy, which holds only in-frame ones; the method was immunoSEQ multiplex PCR. The data contain 34,000 or so clones, roughly 91% of them singletons. The specimen sequenced was naive CD4+ T cells from blood. Described subset: CD45RA+ naive T cells. All receptors derive from a human donor in good health.

The V call is TRBV9, the J call TRBJ2-2, with 8 nucleotides matching TRBD2. This CDR3 is built from 17 residues. V was pared by 1 base and J by 4 bases, with 9 bases of the junction left unmatched. CDR1 is SGDLS and CDR2 is YYNGEE in the germline V gene. CDR3 protein: CASSVSAGVAGTGELFF. The CDR3 DNA reads TGTGCCAGCAGCGTATCAGCGGGGGTCGCCGGCACCGGGGAGCTGTTTTTT. The full variable domain, in which reference TRBV9 and TRBJ2-2 provide the parts outside the CDR3, is DSGVTQTPKHLITATGQRVTLRCSPRSGDLSVYWYQQSLDQGLQFLIQYYNGEERAKGNILERFSAQQFPDLHSELNLSSLELGDSALYFCASSVSAGVAGTGELFFGEGSRLTVL.

The rearrangement uses TRBV11-2 and TRBJ1-2; TRBD1 agrees at 7 bases. Trimming took 5 bases from V and 8 from J; bases not matched to a gene: 11. The germline gives CDR1 SGHAT, CDR2 FQNNGV. This CDR3 is 14 amino acids long. CDR3 in DNA: TGTGCCAGCAGCCCGGTGCGGGGGACAGAGGGCTACACCTTC. Its translation: CASSPVRGTEGYTF.

V is TRBV27 and J is TRBJ2-1; D is perhaps TRBD2 (5 bases). The V gene lost 1 base and the J gene lost 0 bases, with 16 bases spanning the gap. The germline CDR1 and CDR2 sequences are MNHEY and SMNVEV (reference sequence). CDR3 length: 18 residues. This CDR3 reads CASSLYLRTDFSYNEQFF. CDR3 nucleotide sequence: TGTGCCAGCAGTTTATACCTTAGGACGGACTTCTCCTACAATGAGCAGTTCTTC.

The V call is TRBV7-9, the J call TRBJ2-5; possibly TRBD2 for D (7 bases). Trimming shortened V by 0 bases and J by 5 bases, and 13 bases separated the two germline ends. Germline V gene lookup returns CDR1 SEHNR and CDR2 FQNEAQ (reference sequence). This CDR3 spans 15 amino acids. The CDR3 nucleotides read TGTGCCAGCAGCTTAGCGGGGGGGCTGCGGGAGACCCAGTACTTC. This encodes CASSLAGGLRETQYF.

The chain combines TRBV2 with TRBJ1-6; 7 bases align to TRBD1. V trimming: 7 bases; J trimming: 8 bases; junction bases outside the gene matches: 11. From germline, CDR1 is SNHLY and CDR2 FYNNEI. The CDR3 covers 15 residues. CDR3 sequence reads: CASKDYRGRDSPLHF. The CDR3 nucleotides read TGTGCCAGCAAAGATTACAGGGGACGTGATTCACCCCTCCACTTT.

The rearrangement joins TRBV6-6 to TRBJ1-1, with D possibly TRBD1 on 6 matching bases. V was trimmed by 6 bases and J by 7 bases, leaving 15 bases between them. This CDR3 is 13 amino acids long. From germline, CDR1 is MNHNY and CDR2 SVGAGI (reference sequence). The CDR3, as DNA: TGTGCCAGCAGGGACCTAGGGACAAGTGAAGCTTTCTTT. This sequence encodes CASRDLGTSEAFF.

The rearrangement uses TRBV15 and TRBJ1-2, with D hard to call. This CDR3 spans 16 amino acids. Germline V gene lookup returns CDR1 LNHNV and CDR2 YYDKDF (reference sequence). The ends were cut back, 0 bases at V and 2 bases at J, with 13 bases in the middle. The CDR3: CATSRDLRGSNYGYTF. CDR3 nucleotides: TGTGCCACCAGCAGAGATCTGCGCGGTTCGAACTATGGCTACACCTTC.

The V gene is TRBV2, the J gene TRBJ1-6; 8 bases map to TRBD1. Trimming at V came to 5 bases and at J to 6 bases, leaving 3 bases not matched to a gene. This CDR3 region has 14 residues. CDR1 and CDR2 (germline): SNHLY, FYNNEI. CDR3: CASSQGASNSPLHF. The CDR3 DNA is TGTGCCAGCAGTCAGGGGGCGAGTAATTCACCCCTCCACTTT.

The chain uses TRBV6-5 and TRBJ1-3; no firm D call. Germline CDR1 reads MNHEY; CDR2 reads SVGAGI. This CDR3 comprises 14 residues. V lost 0 bases to trimming and J lost 8 bases, with 11 bases between them. The CDR3 spells CASSYSHSEDTIYF. The DNA for the CDR3 is TGTGCCAGCAGTTACTCGCACTCGGAGGACACCATATATTTT.

The chain links TRBV4-2 to TRBJ2-5, with 9 bases fitting TRBD2. Germline trimming cut 0 bases from V and 2 bases from J; bases unmatched to any gene: 4. CDR1 LGHNA and CDR2 YNFKEQ come from the germline V gene. The CDR3 has 16 residues. CDR3 protein: CASSQEGLAIQETQYF. The CDR3 nucleotides read TGTGCCAGCAGCCAAGAAGGACTAGCGATTCAAGAGACCCAGTACTTC.

The chain links TRBV6-1 to TRBJ1-1; no definite D call. Germline loops: CDR1 MNHNS, CDR2 SASEGT. V lost 0 bases, J lost 4 bases, and 9 bases lay in between. CDR3 length: 14 amino acids. This CDR3 reads CASSEALWGTEAFF. The CDR3 coding sequence is TGTGCCAGCAGTGAAGCCCTGTGGGGCACTGAAGCTTTCTTT.

This chain uses TRBV21-1 with TRBJ2-5; TRBD2, as called in the table, went unchecked against the DNA. TRBV21-1 is deemed a pseudogene. The CDR3 covers 15 residues. The CDR3 sequence is CASSKCPRSVETQYF. The CDR3 nucleotides are TGTGCCAGCAGCAAATGCCCTAGGAGCGTGGAGACCCAGTACTTC.

The rearrangement uses TRBV5-5 and TRBJ2-7, with TRBD1 matching over 7 bases. V lost 0 bases to trimming and J lost 3 bases; unmatched junction nucleotides: 6. Germline CDR1 SGHKS, CDR2 YYEKEE (reference sequence). This CDR3 comprises 15 residues. CDR3 residues: CASSLAGQPGYEQYF. Written as DNA, the CDR3 is TGTGCCAGCAGCTTGGCGGGACAGCCTGGCTACGAGCAGTACTTC.

The V gene is TRBV7-9, the J gene TRBJ2-7; the D is unclear. The germline V gene encodes CDR1 SEHNR and CDR2 FQNEAQ (reference sequence). V was clipped by 4 bases and J by 0 bases, with 4 bases between them. This CDR3 spans 12 amino acids. CDR3 loop: CASSSNSYEQYF. In DNA, the CDR3 is TGTGCCAGCAGCTCGAACTCCTACGAGCAGTACTTC.

The chain employs TRBV11-3 and TRBJ2-2, with 8 bases fitting TRBD1. With V trimmed by 5 bases and J by 5 bases, 4 bases remained unmatched. Germline V lookup: CDR1 SGHNT, CDR2 YENEEA. This CDR3 spans 14 amino acids. In DNA form, the CDR3 reads TGTGCCAGCAGCCCACGGACAGGGACCGGGGAGCTGTTTTTT. Translation gives CASSPRTGTGELFF.

The chain has TRBV6-1 and TRBJ1-4; unclear D gene. V gave up 7 bases and J gave up 6 bases, with 12 bases separating them. In germline, CDR1 is MNHNS, CDR2 SASEGT. The CDR3 has 13 residues. As DNA, the CDR3 is TGTGCCAGCACGGGGTCCACATATGAAAAACTGTTTTTT. This codes for CASTGSTYEKLFF.

V usage is TRBV4-2 and J usage is TRBJ1-1; D may be TRBD1 (5 bases). Trimming took 3 bases from V and 6 from J, leaving 17 bases between them. This CDR3 has 15 residues. The germline gives CDR1 LGHNA, CDR2 YNFKEQ. CDR3 in amino acids: CASSQTVGSAPEAFF. DNA of the CDR3: TGTGCCAGCAGCCAGACAGTAGGGAGTGCGCCTGAAGCTTTCTTT.

The rearrangement uses TRBV29-1 and TRBJ2-2, with D perhaps matching TRBD2 (5 bases). Germline-derived CDR1 and CDR2 are SQVTM and ANQGSEA. This CDR3 region has 13 residues. Trimming pared 5 bases from V and 5 bases from J, leaving 12 bases between. CDR3 DNA sequence: TGCAGCGTTCGGGGAAGGAGGACCGGGGAGCTGTTTTTT. This gives the protein CSVRGRRTGELFF.

This chain uses TRBV18 with TRBJ2-7, with D tentatively TRBD1 (5 bases). Germline V lookup: CDR1 KGHSH, CDR2 LQKENI. The CDR3 spans 15 residues. Trimming shortened V by 3 bases and J by 2 bases, and 14 bases separated the two germline ends. CDR3 sequence reads: CASSPGPVVAYEQYF. Written as DNA, the CDR3 is TGTGCCAGCTCACCGGGGCCCGTAGTCGCCTACGAGCAGTACTTC.

The J gene is TRBJ2-2, the V gene TRBV15; maybe TRBD2 (6 bases). This CDR3 spans 18 amino acids. Per the germline V gene, CDR1 is LNHNV and CDR2 is YYDKDF (reference sequence). Trimming took 1 base from V and 4 from J, leaving 19 bases between them. The chain's CDR3 is CATSRVEFGLAPTGELFF. The CDR3 DNA follows: TGTGCCACCAGCAGAGTGGAGTTTGGTCTAGCGCCCACCGGGGAGCTGTTTTTT.

CDR3 protein: CASSVYKGRDGYGYTF. In DNA, the CDR3 is TGTGCCAGCAGCGTATATAAGGGAAGGGATGGCTATGGCTACACCTTC. J is TRBJ1-2 and V is TRBV9; no firm D call. The germline V gene has CDR1 SGDLS and CDR2 YYNGEE. V lost 1 base and J 4 bases, leaving 17 bases between the germline ends. The CDR3 covers 16 residues.

The V and J genes are TRBV27 and TRBJ2-2; possible D gene TRBD2, 5 bases. This CDR3 is 17 amino acids long. Germline assignment: CDR1 MNHEY and CDR2 SMNVEV (reference sequence). Trimming took 2 bases from V and 3 from J, leaving 16 bases between them. In DNA form, the CDR3 reads TGTGCCAGCAGTTTAATCGTAAGCCGGGGAGACACCGGGGAGCTGTTTTTT. The encoded protein is CASSLIVSRGDTGELFF.

J is TRBJ2-5 and V is TRBV4-3, with 7 positions matching TRBD2. The germline CDR1 and CDR2 sequences are LGHNA and YSLEER. Germline trimming cut 0 bases from V and 2 bases from J; bases unmatched to any gene: 6. The CDR3 consists of 16 residues. The CDR3 DNA reads as TGCGCCAGCAGCCAAGAGTTTAGCGGGCCACAAGAGACCCAGTACTTC. This encodes CASSQEFSGPQETQYF.

The chain joins TRBV27 to TRBJ2-1, with a weak D call TRBD1 (6 bases). V gave up 2 bases and J gave up 4 bases, with 21 bases separating them. The CDR3 has 18 amino acids. Per the germline V gene, CDR1 is MNHEY and CDR2 is SMNVEV (reference sequence). CDR3 DNA: TGTGCCAGCAGTTTAAAGCCCCGGACAGCAAAACTTTACAATGAGCAGTTCTTC. Its protein is CASSLKPRTAKLYNEQFF.